Below are 20 T cell receptor beta chains sequenced from a single sample in a study of shared clonotypes between healthy human individuals. Naive-designated CD8 cells lacked CD45RO, were positively enriched for CCR7, and omitted terminally differentiated effector memory CD45RA+ cells. The table came from immunoSEQ multiplex PCR; TCRdb's copy has only in-frame clones and leaves some out. The sample carries about 1,800,000 clones, just under 95% recorded once. Sequenced: naive CD8+ T cells sorted from blood. Source of these receptors: a man aged 18 to 30 in good health.

The chain has TRBV5-1 and TRBJ1-1; perhaps TRBD1 as D (5 bases). This CDR3 has 13 amino acids. Germline-derived CDR1 and CDR2 are SGHRS and YFSETQ. Trimming removed 7 bases at V and 2 bases at J, with 12 bases between. In nucleotides, the CDR3 is TGCGCCAGCGCGGTAGGGGTTAACACTGAAGCTTTCTTT. This gives the protein CASAVGVNTEAFF.

This clone was detected only once. This chain links TRBV6-1 with TRBJ1-3; 7 nucleotides agree with TRBD1. Germline loops: CDR1 MNHNS, CDR2 SASEGT. The CDR3 is 17 amino acids. V gave up 1 base and J gave up 1 base; unmatched junction bases: 7. The CDR3 region has the DNA TGTGCCAGCAGTGAAGTTGGGACAGCAAGATCTGGAAACACCATATATTTT. Its translation: CASSEVGTARSGNTIYF.

The chain combines TRBV6-1 with TRBJ2-7; perhaps TRBD1 as D (6 bases). Germline V gene data show CDR1 as MNHNS and CDR2 as SASEGT. This CDR3 is built from 13 residues. V was pared by 2 bases and J by 6 bases, with 11 bases between. In DNA, the CDR3 is TGTGCCAGCAGTGAATATGTGGGGGCCGAGCAGTACTTC. This gives the protein CASSEYVGAEQYF.

As for this clone: The same CDR3 also results from other DNA sequences found in this sample. The chain employs TRBV4-1 and TRBJ2-7, with TRBD2 matching 10 bases. The trim removed 1 base at V and 0 bases at J, leaving 0 bases unmatched. Per the germline V gene, CDR1 is MGHRA and CDR2 is YSYEKL. The CDR3 length is 15 residues. CDR3 DNA sequence: TGCGCCAGCAGCCAAGTAGCGGGGGGCTCCTACGAGCAGTACTTC. Protein: CASSQVAGGSYEQYF.

In this sample, this clone turned up once. The genes are TRBV2 and TRBJ1-1, with D hard to call. This CDR3 has 14 amino acids. Germline assignment: CDR1 SNHLY and CDR2 FYNNEI. Deletions cut 6 bases from V and 1 base from J, with 12 bases between. CDR3: CASRVDGRNTEAFF. Here the CDR3 DNA reads TGTGCCAGCAGGGTAGACGGTAGGAACACTGAAGCTTTCTTT.

This chain connects TRBV9 to TRBJ1-2, with D maybe TRBD1 (6 bases). The V end lost 10 bases, the J end lost 4 bases, and 17 bases lay between the germline ends. CDR1 and CDR2 from the germline V gene are SGDLS and YYNGEE. CDR3 length: 13 amino acids. The CDR3 DNA follows: TGTGCCGGACAACAGGGAGAAGGCTATGGCTACACCTTC. It encodes CAGQQGEGYGYTF.

The V and J genes are TRBV7-9 and TRBJ2-1; no clear D. This CDR3 contains 13 residues. Trimming removed 5 bases at V and 4 bases at J, with 9 bases between. Germline values: CDR1 SEHNR, CDR2 FQNEAQ (reference sequence). Here the CDR3 reads CASSEARYNEQFF. The CDR3 bases are TGTGCCAGCAGCGAAGCCAGGTACAATGAGCAGTTCTTC. Filled out from reference TRBV7-9 and TRBJ2-1, the complete variable domain reads DTGVSQNPRHKITKRGQNVTFRCDPISEHNRLYWYRQTLGQGPEFLTYFQNEAQLEKSRLLSDRFSAERPKGSFSTLEIQRTEQGDSAMYLCASSEARYNEQFFGPGTRLTVL.

As regards this clone: The same CDR3 can be traced to other DNA sequences in this sample. J is TRBJ1-5 and V is TRBV6-1, with unresolved D. Trimming took off 0 bases at V and 4 bases at J, with 4 bases between the two ends. The germline CDR1 and CDR2 sequences are MNHNS and SASEGT. This CDR3 comprises 13 residues. The chain's CDR3 is CASSEAGNQPQHF. The CDR3 bases are TGTGCCAGCAGTGAAGCGGGTAATCAGCCCCAGCATTTT.

The chain uses TRBV5-1 and TRBJ2-7, with TRBD2 identical over 14 bases. This CDR3 spans 18 amino acids. Germline V CDR1 and CDR2: SGHRS, YFSETQ. The V gene end was trimmed by 3 bases and the J gene end by 0 bases; junction bases not matched to a gene: 8. CDR3 coding DNA: TGCGCCAGCAGCTCAGGACTAGCGGGAGGCCAAAGCTCCTACGAGCAGTACTTC. It yields the protein CASSSGLAGGQSSYEQYF.

The chain combines TRBV2 with TRBJ2-7; D is ambiguous. Germline CDR1 SNHLY, CDR2 FYNNEI. The CDR3 covers 10 residues. The ends were cut back, 8 bases at V and 4 bases at J, with 6 bases in the middle. CDR3: CASHPYEQYF. The CDR3 DNA reads TGTGCCAGCCACCCATACGAGCAGTACTTC.

CDR3 residues: CARNREGAKLTGYQPQHF. The CDR3, as DNA: TGTGCCAGAAACAGGGAAGGGGCAAAATTGACGGGGTATCAGCCCCAGCATTTT. This rearrangement joins TRBV19 to TRBJ1-5, with TRBD1 as a possible D gene (6 bases). The V end lost 9 bases, the J end lost 5 bases, and 29 bases lay between the germline ends. The CDR3 totals 18 residues. The germline V gene has CDR1 LNHDA and CDR2 SQIVND (reference sequence).

The V gene is TRBV28, the J gene TRBJ1-1; no clear D. Trimming took 7 bases from V and 2 from J, leaving 8 bases between them. The CDR3 spans 12 residues. The V gene's germline CDR1 is MDHEN and CDR2 SYDVKM. CDR3 DNA sequence: TGTGCCAGCATCGCCAGAAACACTGAAGCTTTCTTT. Translation gives CASIARNTEAFF.

V is TRBV14 and J is TRBJ2-3; the D gene is possibly TRBD1 (6 bases). Germline CDR1 and CDR2: SGHDN and FVKESK. Deletions cut 4 bases from V and 4 bases from J, with 21 bases between. This CDR3 has 17 amino acids. The CDR3 is CASSRLVQGLVADTQYF. CDR3 DNA sequence: TGTGCCAGCAGCCGCCTCGTCCAGGGGCTCGTGGCAGATACGCAGTATTTT.

The chain carries TRBV27 and TRBJ1-1; 10 bases fit TRBD1. V lost 5 bases to trimming and J lost 11 bases; unmatched junction nucleotides: 11. The CDR3 is 14 amino acids. Germline-derived CDR1 and CDR2 are MNHEY and SMNVEV (reference sequence). DNA for the CDR3: TGTGCCAGCAGTCCGCTTGGGACAGGGGCGGGGGCTTTCTTT. This gives the protein CASSPLGTGAGAFF.

J is TRBJ2-7 and V is TRBV7-9, with 10 bases lining up with TRBD1. The CDR3 is made up of 15 amino acids. The trim removed 7 bases at V and 2 bases at J, leaving 8 bases unmatched. The germline V gene has CDR1 SEHNR and CDR2 FQNEAQ (reference sequence). This chain's CDR3 is CASTLKGQGPYEQYF. The DNA for the CDR3 is TGTGCCAGCACCTTGAAGGGACAGGGGCCCTACGAGCAGTACTTC.

CDR3 coding DNA: TGTGCCAGCAGCTTCTCTAGCGGGCTATACAATGAGCAGTTCTTC. Its protein is CASSFSSGLYNEQFF. V is TRBV7-6 and J is TRBJ2-1; 8 bases fit TRBD2. CDR3 length: 15 amino acids. The V segment lost 3 bases and the J segment 4 bases; nucleotides outside the gene matches: 5. The germline V gene has CDR1 SGHVS and CDR2 FNYEAQ.

The chain's CDR3 is CASSLWAATEAFF. The CDR3 region has the DNA TGTGCCAGCAGTTTATGGGCGGCTACTGAAGCTTTCTTT. V usage is TRBV27 and J usage is TRBJ1-1; no clear D gene. Germline-derived CDR1 and CDR2 are MNHEY and SMNVEV (reference sequence). V gave up 1 base and J gave up 5 bases, with 8 bases separating them. The CDR3 length is 13 residues.

V usage is TRBV6-6 and J usage is TRBJ2-1, with D unclear. The V gene lost 2 bases and the J gene lost 0 bases, with 8 bases spanning the gap. Germline values: CDR1 MNHNY, CDR2 SVGAGI (reference sequence). The CDR3 sequence is 15 residues long. Here the CDR3 DNA reads TGTGCCAGCAGTTACGAGCTGAGCTCCTACAATGAGCAGTTCTTC. Encoded protein: CASSYELSSYNEQFF.

This rearrangement joins TRBV5-1 to TRBJ2-2, with a weak D call TRBD1 (6 bases). Between the trimmed V and J ends, which lost 5 bases and 0 bases, there was a span of 8 bases. CDR3 length: 14 amino acids. The germline CDR1 and CDR2 sequences are SGHRS and YFSETQ. The CDR3: CASRGAANTGELFF. The CDR3 nucleotides read TGCGCCAGCAGGGGGGCGGCGAACACCGGGGAGCTGTTTTTT.

Remarks on this clone: The same CDR3 is also encoded by other DNA sequences in this sample. V gene TRBV6-6 combines with J gene TRBJ1-2; 8 bases fit TRBD1. Germline assignment: CDR1 MNHNY and CDR2 SVGAGI (reference sequence). With 0 bases clipped from V and 4 bases from J, the junction kept 1 base outside the gene matches. CDR3 length: 14 amino acids. In DNA, the CDR3 is TGTGCCAGCAGTTACTCTGGACAGGGCTATGGCTACACCTTC. This encodes CASSYSGQGYGYTF.